Below, 8 T cell receptor beta chains from the same sample are listed, as sequenced in a study of vaccination and CD4 T cells after COVID-19. The treatment: approximately nine-day PBMC culture with coronavirus spike peptide pools or control peptides (ViraFEST assay). The Oncomine TCR Beta short-read assay was applied to DNA of cultured CD4+ T cells. TCRdb re-called the PCR reads with MiXCR, one entry per CDR3 protein. The sample lists roughly 16,000 distinct CDR3 sequences, approximately 84% occurring once. What these receptors recognize is not known. The starting material was CD4+ T cells from blood, cultured in vitro, obtained after SARS-CoV-2 vaccination. These receptors originate from a human donor who received a COVID-19 vaccine.

This chain connects TRBV20-1 to TRBJ1-1, with D tentatively TRBD1 (6 bases). The length of the CDR3 is 14 residues. V lost 2 bases to trimming and J lost 3 bases, with 13 bases between them. Germline V lookup: CDR1 DFQATT, CDR2 SNEGSKA (reference sequence). The DNA for the CDR3 is TGCAGTGCTAGAAGGCCCGGGGGCGACACTGAAGCTTTCTTT. Residues: CSARRPGGDTEAFF.

This clonotype was counted a few times. V usage is TRBV19 and J usage is TRBJ2-6, with TRBD1 matching over 10 bases. The CDR3 spans 17 residues. CDR1 and CDR2 from the germline V gene are LNHDA and SQIVND (reference sequence). V lost 4 bases and J lost 0; bases outside the gene matches: 3. The CDR3 bases are TGTGCCAGTAGTAGGGACAGGGGATTCTCTGGGGCCAACGTCCTGACTTTC. Its translation is CASSRDRGFSGANVLTF.

This rearrangement joins TRBV30 to TRBJ1-6; 10 bases are shared with TRBD1. Trimming took 8 bases from V and 7 from J; bases not matched to a gene: 5. This CDR3 has 13 amino acids. CDR1 GTSNPN and CDR2 SVGIG come from the germline V gene (reference sequence). As DNA, the CDR3 is TGTGCCGGGTCGGGACAGGGGAATTCACCCCTCCACTTT. Translated: CAGSGQGNSPLHF.

The chain has TRBV20-1 and TRBJ2-1; D gene unclear. The CDR3 extends over 14 amino acids. Deletions cut 5 bases from V and 0 bases from J, with 11 bases between. Germline CDR1 DFQATT, CDR2 SNEGSKA (reference sequence). The DNA of the CDR3 is TGCAGTGCTCCGAGGACCGGCTCCTACAATGAGCAGTTCTTC. Translation: CSAPRTGSYNEQFF.

This clonotype was recorded only once. This chain links TRBV7-6 with TRBJ1-2; 7 positions match TRBD1. Losses at the gene ends were 0 bases for V and 6 bases for J; bases not matched to a gene: 4. This CDR3 contains 14 residues. Germline CDR1 SGHVS, CDR2 FNYEAQ. In DNA form, the CDR3 reads TGTGCCAGCAGCTTAGCTATACAGGGGAATGGCTACACCTTC. Translating gives CASSLAIQGNGYTF.

This clonotype showed up just a few times. The genes are TRBV20-1 and TRBJ2-5; 9 nucleotides align to TRBD2. The CDR3 runs 14 residues. V dropped 1 base and J dropped 4; count of bases not matched to a gene: 4. The germline V gene has CDR1 DFQATT and CDR2 SNEGSKA (reference sequence). The CDR3 DNA is TGCAGTGCTAGAGGGGCGGGGGGGCCAGAGACCCAGTACTTC. It specifies CSARGAGGPETQYF.

This chain links TRBV30 with TRBJ1-6; D uncertain. Germline V gene data show CDR1 as GTSNPN and CDR2 as SVGIG (reference sequence). This CDR3 region has 14 residues. Trimming cost V 3 bases and J 4 bases, with 10 bases left between them. The CDR3 nucleotides read TGTGCCTGGAGAGCGTGGGAATATAATTCACCCCTCCACTTT. Its translation: CAWRAWEYNSPLHF.

The chain employs TRBV6-1 and TRBJ1-2; D unresolved. V lost 6 bases to trimming and J lost 4 bases, with 9 bases between them. The CDR3 extends over 12 amino acids. The germline V gene encodes CDR1 MNHNS and CDR2 SASEGT. The CDR3 DNA sequence: TGTGCCAGCAGCCCTAGACCCTATGGCTACACCTTC. This gives the protein CASSPRPYGYTF.